One and the same sample provided the 25 T cell receptor beta chains below, sequenced in a study of shared clonotypes between healthy human individuals. Using immunoSEQ multiplex PCR, the repertoire was profiled, and TCRdb retains in-frame clones only, with some absent. Here the sample spans approximately 2.3 million clones, over 85% being singletons. Sequencing used naive CD4+ T cells from PBMCs. Subset noted: CD45RA+ positively selected. These receptors came from a man aged 18 to 29 in good health. Some clones in this sample may be carry-over from other donors' samples.

The J gene is TRBJ1-1, the V gene TRBV15, with D maybe TRBD1 (5 bases). CDR3 length: 15 amino acids. With 1 base removed from V and 1 base from J, the gap between germline ends came to 10 bases. CDR1 is LNHNV, CDR2 YYDKDF, per germline (reference sequence). The CDR3 is CATSRVGQGNTEAFF. As DNA, the CDR3 is TGTGCCACCAGCAGAGTTGGGCAGGGGAACACTGAAGCTTTCTTT.

In DNA form, the CDR3 reads TGTGCCAGCAGTTCTAGCGGGAGTGGGCAAGATACGCAGTATTTT. Protein sequence: CASSSSGSGQDTQYF. The chain employs TRBV7-3 and TRBJ2-3, with TRBD2 matching 10 bases. Per germline, CDR1 SGHTA and CDR2 FQGTGA. CDR3 length: 15 amino acids. V shed 6 bases, J shed 5 bases, and the junction held 8 bases outside the gene matches.

The rearrangement joins TRBV7-3 to TRBJ1-1; D not certain. V was shortened by 1 base and J by 5 bases, with 8 bases between the two germline ends. This CDR3 is built from 13 residues. In germline, CDR1 is SGHTA, CDR2 FQGTGA. The CDR3 sequence: CASSLRERTEAFF. The CDR3 bases are TGTGCCAGCAGCTTAAGGGAAAGGACTGAAGCTTTCTTT.

This chain joins TRBV5-1 and TRBJ1-4, with D perhaps matching TRBD1 (5 bases). CDR3 length equals 14 residues. V was trimmed by 1 base and J by 7 bases, leaving 11 bases between them. The germline V gene has CDR1 SGHRS and CDR2 YFSETQ. CDR3 sequence (DNA): TGCGCCAGCAGCTTGAGGCAGGGTCGTGAAAAACTGTTTTTT. Its translation is CASSLRQGREKLFF.

To note about this clone: Additional DNA sequences in this sample encode the identical CDR3. The chain joins TRBV7-3 to TRBJ2-3; D is perhaps TRBD1 (6 bases). Trimming left V 1 base short and J 3 bases short, with 8 bases between. The CDR3 is 14 residues long. CDR1 is SGHTA, CDR2 FQGTGA, per germline. The CDR3 spells CASSLRQGTDTQYF. The CDR3 nucleotides are TGTGCCAGCAGCTTAAGGCAGGGGACAGATACGCAGTATTTT.

The chain uses TRBV7-2 and TRBJ2-5; D ambiguous. V lost 4 bases, J lost 0 bases, and 3 bases lay in between. From germline, CDR1 is SGHTA and CDR2 FQGNSA. The length of the CDR3 is 12 residues. Here the CDR3 reads CASSSHQETQYF. CDR3 nucleotide sequence: TGTGCCAGCAGCTCCCACCAAGAGACCCAGTACTTC.

This clone was counted once. The chain has TRBV19 and TRBJ1-2, with D hard to call. V lost 5 bases and J lost 4, with 11 bases in between. Germline V CDR1 and CDR2: LNHDA, SQIVND (reference sequence). This CDR3 comprises 13 residues. CDR3 coding DNA: TGTGCCAGTAGTGATAACAGTCTCTATGGCTACACCTTC. Amino acid sequence: CASSDNSLYGYTF.

The chain combines TRBV9 with TRBJ2-3; possible D gene TRBD2, 5 bases. The germline V and J ends were trimmed by 4 bases and 1 base, with 16 bases remaining between them. Germline V gene sequence: CDR1 SGDLS, CDR2 YYNGEE. CDR3 length: 16 residues. In DNA, the CDR3 is TGTGCCAGCAGCTTCCCGGGCGGGTGGGGCACAGATACGCAGTATTTT. This encodes CASSFPGGWGTDTQYF.

V gene TRBV11-2 combines with J gene TRBJ2-7; D gene unclear. The CDR3 length is 14 residues. V was shortened by 0 bases and J by 5 bases, with 11 bases between the two germline ends. CDR1 is SGHAT and CDR2 is FQNNGV in the germline V gene. CDR3 bases: TGTGCCAGCAGCTTAGAAAGGTTTTTGGACGAGCAGTACTTC. Its translation: CASSLERFLDEQYF.

CDR3: CASSSLSGGANTEAFF. CDR3 DNA: TGTGCCAGCAGCTCCCTATCGGGAGGGGCAAACACTGAAGCTTTCTTT. The V gene is TRBV7-9, the J gene TRBJ1-1; weak D call: TRBD1 (5 bases). The germline V gene has CDR1 SEHNR and CDR2 FQNEAQ (reference sequence). Trimming left V 4 bases short and J 2 bases short, with 17 bases between. The CDR3 runs to 16 residues.

The V call is TRBV5-5, the J call TRBJ2-3; D unclear. V was trimmed by 2 bases and J by 8 bases, leaving 9 bases between them. Germline V gene sequence: CDR1 SGHKS, CDR2 YYEKEE (reference sequence). The CDR3 spans 12 residues. The CDR3 protein is CASSFQPGTQYF. In nucleotides, the CDR3 is TGTGCCAGCAGCTTCCAACCGGGTACGCAGTATTTT.

This clone was seen just once. The chain recombines TRBV6-5 with TRBJ2-1; 11 bases match TRBD2. The length of the CDR3 is 16 residues. Germline V gene sequence: CDR1 MNHEY, CDR2 SVGAGI. V lost 2 bases and J lost 5; bases outside the gene matches: 5. Here the CDR3 DNA reads TGTGCCAGCAGTTACCTTAGCGGGAGGGCCGACAATGAGCAGTTCTTC. It translates to CASSYLSGRADNEQFF.

The chain recombines TRBV5-4 with TRBJ2-1; TRBD1 aligns across 10 bases. Germline V gives CDR1 SGHNT, CDR2 YYREEE (reference sequence). Trimming cost V 5 bases and J 4 bases; bases outside gene matches: 6. The CDR3 is 15 amino acids. The CDR3 coding sequence is TGTGCCAGCAGAAGACTGGGACAGGGGTACAATGAGCAGTTCTTC. It encodes CASRRLGQGYNEQFF. Full variable domain (rest looked up from reference TRBV5-4 and TRBJ2-1): ETGVTQSPTHLIKTRGQQVTLRCSSQSGHNTVSWYQQALGQGPQFIFQYYREEENGRGNFPPRFSGLQFPNYSSELNVNALELDDSALYLCASRRLGQGYNEQFFGPGTRLTVL.

The chain has TRBV30 and TRBJ2-5; TRBD1 or TRBD2 may be the D gene (5 bases each). V lost 0 bases and J 11 bases, leaving 13 bases between the germline ends. Per germline, CDR1 GTSNPN and CDR2 SVGIG (reference sequence). The length of the CDR3 is 12 residues. The CDR3 here is CAWSVGVGEQYF. The CDR3 DNA sequence: TGTGCCTGGAGTGTGGGGGTAGGGGAGCAGTACTTC.

This sequence joins TRBV14 and TRBJ2-1; no firm D call. The CDR3 contains 13 residues. With 0 bases removed from V and 5 bases from J, the gap between germline ends came to 5 bases. Germline V gene sequence: CDR1 SGHDN, CDR2 FVKESK. CDR3 region: CASSQETHNEQFF. DNA for the CDR3: TGTGCCAGCAGCCAAGAAACCCACAATGAGCAGTTCTTC.

J is TRBJ2-7 and V is TRBV4-1, with 11 positions matching TRBD2. Per germline, CDR1 MGHRA and CDR2 YSYEKL. V was pared by 0 bases and J by 4 bases, with 5 bases of the junction left unmatched. The CDR3 sequence is 16 residues long. CDR3 sequence: CASSQETSGSFYEQYF. CDR3 nucleotides: TGCGCCAGCAGCCAAGAAACTAGCGGGAGTTTTTACGAGCAGTACTTC.

The rearrangement links TRBV5-1 to TRBJ1-3; tentatively, D is TRBD1 (6 bases). The CDR3 extends over 16 amino acids. Between the trimmed V and J ends, which lost 0 bases and 7 bases, there was a span of 17 bases. CDR1 and CDR2 from the germline V gene are SGHRS and YFSETQ. The CDR3 protein is CASSLAAGAYSNTIYF. For the CDR3, the DNA is TGCGCCAGCAGCTTGGCGGCAGGGGCGTACAGTAACACCATATATTTT.

Turning to this clone: The sample has other DNA sequences that encode this CDR3 too. The CDR3 sequence is CAISDGNTEAFF. The CDR3, as DNA: TGTGCCATCAGTGACGGGAACACTGAAGCTTTCTTT. The chain uses TRBV10-3 and TRBJ1-1; D call uncertain. Deletions cut 3 bases from V and 1 base from J, with 3 bases between. Germline assignment: CDR1 ENHRY and CDR2 SYGVKD. The length of the CDR3 is 12 residues.

The chain carries TRBV6-6 and TRBJ1-3, with D possibly matching TRBD1 (5 bases). There are 14 residues in the CDR3. V was trimmed by 5 bases and J by 1 base, leaving 9 bases between them. Per germline, CDR1 MNHNY and CDR2 SVGAGI (reference sequence). CDR3 in DNA: TGTGCCAGCAGTGACTGGGGGTCTGGAAACACCATATATTTT. It specifies CASSDWGSGNTIYF.

On this clone: The germline gene is not matched at one end of the junction; a read error may be the cause. The J gene is TRBJ2-1, the V gene TRBV15; D remains unclear. This CDR3 is 11 amino acids long. Germline values: CDR1 LNHNV, CDR2 YYDKDF (reference sequence). CDR3 bases: TGTGCCTCCCAACTCTACTATGAGCAGTTCTTC. This gives the protein CASQLYYEQFF. Based on the CDR3 plus reference TRBV15 and TRBJ2-1, the full variable domain is DAMVIQNPRYQVTQFGKPVTLSCSQTLNHNVMYWYQQKSSQAPKLLFHYYDKDFNNEADTPDNFQSRRPNTSFCFLDIRSPGLGDTAMYLCASQLYYEQFFGPGTRLTVL.

This clone was picked up one time. The rearrangement uses TRBV5-1 and TRBJ2-7; D is ambiguous. Germline lookup yields CDR1 SGHRS and CDR2 YFSETQ. Deletions cut 0 bases from V and 4 bases from J, with 11 bases between. This CDR3 is built from 14 residues. The CDR3 protein is CASSLVQPEYEQYF. The CDR3 bases are TGCGCCAGCAGCTTGGTACAGCCGGAGTACGAGCAGTACTTC.

J is TRBJ2-1 and V is TRBV11-2; 11 bases are shared with TRBD2. The CDR3 consists of 15 residues. Germline loops: CDR1 SGHAT, CDR2 FQNNGV. Unmatched junction bases numbered 13, after V lost 5 bases and J lost 13 bases. CDR3 loop: CASSPGTSGFTIQFF. CDR3 sequence (DNA): TGTGCCAGCAGCCCCGGGACTAGCGGATTTACAATCCAGTTCTTC.

Of note for this clone: The sample carries other DNA sequences with the same CDR3. The chain joins TRBV29-1 to TRBJ1-1, with 7 bases aligning to TRBD1. The J segment lost 2 bases and the V segment lost 6 bases, leaving 6 bases of the junction unmatched. The germline CDR1 and CDR2 sequences are SQVTM and ANQGSEA. This CDR3 is 13 amino acids long. This chain's CDR3 is CSVKRDRNTEAFF. The CDR3 coding sequence is TGCAGCGTGAAACGGGACAGAAACACTGAAGCTTTCTTT.

Written as DNA, the CDR3 is TGTGCCAGCAGCTACCTAAATCACCGAGGGGAGCAGTACTTC. It translates to CASSYLNHRGEQYF. The chain is built from TRBV5-5 and TRBJ2-7; D possibly corresponds to TRBD2 (5 bases). Trimming pared 3 bases from V and 7 bases from J, leaving 17 bases between. This CDR3 contains 14 residues. Germline CDR1 is SGHKS and CDR2 is YYEKEE (reference sequence).

The chain joins TRBV5-8 to TRBJ1-2; a weak D match, TRBD1 (6 bases). From germline, CDR1 is SGHTS and CDR2 YDEGEE. Trimming removed 3 bases at V and 3 bases at J, with 9 bases between. This CDR3 is 13 amino acids long. The CDR3 sequence: CASSWDKYYGYTF. The CDR3 DNA reads TGTGCCAGCAGCTGGGACAAATACTATGGCTACACCTTC.